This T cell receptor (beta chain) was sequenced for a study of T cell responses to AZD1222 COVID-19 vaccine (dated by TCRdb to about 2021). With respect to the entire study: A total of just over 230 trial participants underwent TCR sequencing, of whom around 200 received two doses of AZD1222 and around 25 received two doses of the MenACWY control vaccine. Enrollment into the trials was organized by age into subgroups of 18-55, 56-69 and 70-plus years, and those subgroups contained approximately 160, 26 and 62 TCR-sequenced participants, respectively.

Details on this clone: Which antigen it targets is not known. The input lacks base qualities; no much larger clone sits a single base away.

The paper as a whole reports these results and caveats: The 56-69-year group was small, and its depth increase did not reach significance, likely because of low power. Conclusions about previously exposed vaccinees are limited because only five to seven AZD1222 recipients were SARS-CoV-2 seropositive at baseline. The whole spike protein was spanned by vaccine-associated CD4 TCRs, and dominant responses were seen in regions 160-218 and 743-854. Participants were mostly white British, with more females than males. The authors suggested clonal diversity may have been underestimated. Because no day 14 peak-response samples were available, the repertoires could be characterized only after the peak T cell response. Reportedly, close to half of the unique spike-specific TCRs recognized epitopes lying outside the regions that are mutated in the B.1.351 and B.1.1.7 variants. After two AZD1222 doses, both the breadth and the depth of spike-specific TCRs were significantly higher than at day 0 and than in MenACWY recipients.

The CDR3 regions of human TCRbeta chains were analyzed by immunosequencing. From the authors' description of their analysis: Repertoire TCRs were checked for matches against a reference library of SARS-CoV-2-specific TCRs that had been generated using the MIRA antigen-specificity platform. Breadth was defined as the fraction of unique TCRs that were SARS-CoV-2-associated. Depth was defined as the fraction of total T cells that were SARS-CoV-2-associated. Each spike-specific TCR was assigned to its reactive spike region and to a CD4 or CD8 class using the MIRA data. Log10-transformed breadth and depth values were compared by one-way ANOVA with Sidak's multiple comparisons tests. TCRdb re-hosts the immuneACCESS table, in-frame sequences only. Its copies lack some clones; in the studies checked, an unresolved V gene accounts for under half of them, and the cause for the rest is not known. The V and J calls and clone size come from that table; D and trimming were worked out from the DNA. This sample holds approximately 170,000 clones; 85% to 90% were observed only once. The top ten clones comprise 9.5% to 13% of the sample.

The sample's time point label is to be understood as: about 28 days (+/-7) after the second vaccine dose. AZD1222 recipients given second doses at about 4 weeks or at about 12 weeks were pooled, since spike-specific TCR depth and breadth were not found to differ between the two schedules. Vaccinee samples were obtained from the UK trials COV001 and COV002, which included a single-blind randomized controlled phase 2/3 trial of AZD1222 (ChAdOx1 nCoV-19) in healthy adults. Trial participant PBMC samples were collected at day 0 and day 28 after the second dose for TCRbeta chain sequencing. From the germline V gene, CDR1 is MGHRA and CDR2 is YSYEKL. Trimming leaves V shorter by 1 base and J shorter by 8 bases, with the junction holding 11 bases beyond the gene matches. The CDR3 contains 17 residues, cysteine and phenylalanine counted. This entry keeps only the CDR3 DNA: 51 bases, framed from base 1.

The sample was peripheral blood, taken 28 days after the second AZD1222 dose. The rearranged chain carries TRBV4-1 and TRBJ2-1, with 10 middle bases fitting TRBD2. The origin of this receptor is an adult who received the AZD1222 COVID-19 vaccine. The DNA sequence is TGCGCCAGCAGCCAAGGGCGTCAGACTAGCGGGCGGGATGAGCAGTTCTTC. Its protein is CASSQGRQTSGRDEQFF.